Listed here is a single TCR beta chain. What it recognizes is unknown. This entry is derived from a study of shared clonotypes between healthy human individuals. The input for sorted-subset replicate PCRs was around 0.2 ug DNA, some 28,000 T cell genomes. TCRdb keeps only in-frame clones here, not all; method: immunoSEQ multiplex PCR. The sample has millions of clones, roughly 95% seen once; the top ten hold 0.1% to 0.15%. Study-level findings and limits: Among donors, sharing of clonotypes was expected to be affected by sequencing depth.

The V gene's germline CDR1 is KGHSH and CDR2 LQKENI. V lost 3 bases to trimming and J lost 5 bases; unmatched junction nucleotides: 10. The CDR3 sequence is 17 residues long. The V and J genes are TRBV18 and TRBJ2-5, with 12 nucleotides matching TRBD2. The sequenced sample consisted of naive CD4+ T cells sorted from blood. Subset of the sample: CD45RA+ positively selected. This TCR was sampled from a man aged 18 to 30 in good health. The CDR3 spells CASSPNQLAGGWETQYF. CDR3 DNA: TGTGCCAGCTCACCGAACCAACTAGCGGGAGGATGGGAGACCCAGTACTTC. Complete variable domain (other parts from reference TRBV18 and TRBJ2-5): NAGVMQNPRHLVRRRGQEARLRCSPMKGHSHVYWYRQLPEEGLKFMVYLQKENIIDESGMPKERFSAEFPKEGPSILRIQQVVRGDSAAYFCASSPNQLAGGWETQYFGPGTRLLVL.